Below are 5 T cell receptor beta chains sequenced from a single sample in a study of T cells in Graves' hyperthyroidism and ophthalmopathy. Template material for amplifying TCR beta CDR3 regions consisted of RNA transcripts. With the HTBI primer set, the TCR CDR3 went through a first round of RT-PCR. MiXCR was run by TCRdb on the multiplex PCR reads, yielding one entry per CDR3 protein. This table has 500,000 to 600,000 distinct CDR3 sequences, around 15% appearing once. The specimen was blood. The source is a woman aged 18-30 years with Graves' hyperthyroidism.

The rearrangement links TRBV7-3 to TRBJ2-3; D remains ambiguous. Trimming pared 5 bases from V and 6 bases from J, leaving 12 bases between. This CDR3 is built from 13 residues. CDR1 SGHTA and CDR2 FQGTGA come from the germline V gene. The CDR3 sequence is CASSAPPVDTQYF. The DNA for the CDR3 is TGTGCCAGCAGCGCCCCCCCTGTGGATACGCAGTATTTT.

This clonotype was seen repeatedly, ten times or more. The chain carries TRBV24-1 and TRBJ1-2; D ambiguous. In germline, CDR1 is KGHDR, CDR2 SFDVKD. The CDR3 sequence is 12 residues long. V lost 1 base and J 6 bases, leaving 5 bases between the germline ends. The CDR3 loop is CATSDFSNGYTF. In DNA form, the CDR3 reads TGTGCCACCAGTGATTTTAGCAATGGCTACACCTTC.

This clonotype was recorded at least ten times. The chain has TRBV11-3 and TRBJ2-5; 8 bases line up with TRBD2. V lost 1 base, J lost 0 bases, and 7 bases stayed unmatched. In germline, CDR1 is SGHNT, CDR2 YENEEA. This CDR3 spans 17 amino acids. CDR3 DNA: TGTGCCAGCAGCTTAGCCAGCGGGGGAGTTTACCAAGAGACCCAGTACTTC. It codes for CASSLASGGVYQETQYF.

This clonotype was found many times. The genes are TRBV18 and TRBJ1-5; 11 bases fit TRBD1. The germline V gene has CDR1 KGHSH and CDR2 LQKENI. Trimming removed 4 bases from V and 4 bases from J; junction bases left unmatched: 6. The CDR3 totals 16 residues. The CDR3 sequence: CASSLTGTGGNQPQHF. In DNA form, the CDR3 reads TGTGCCAGCTCACTTACCGGGACAGGGGGTAATCAGCCCCAGCATTTT.

In this sample, this clonotype turned up a few times. The chain carries TRBV12-3 or TRBV12-4 and TRBJ2-7; D is ambiguous. Deletions cut 1 base from V and 0 bases from J, with 10 bases between. The CDR3 contains 15 residues. This CDR3 reads CASSLEATSSYEQYF. For the CDR3, the DNA is TGTGCCAGCAGTTTAGAGGCAACAAGCTCCTACGAGCAGTACTTC.